This T cell receptor (beta chain) is from a study of blood T cells in healthy people across ages. The length of the CDR3 is 18 residues. With 3 bases removed from V and 2 bases from J, the gap between germline ends came to 21 bases. From germline, CDR1 is SGHRS and CDR2 YFSETQ. Notes on this clonotype: The antigen is unknown.

Primers used in a second PCR of roughly 6 to 12 cycles were a sample-barcoded 5' primer and a J-beta primer mix. TCRdb passed the 5' RACE reads through MiXCR, listing each CDR3 protein once. The sample has over 500,000 distinct CDR3 sequences; around a quarter are singletons. Whole-study results and caveats: When set beside aged donors, long-lived donors presented more naive CD4+ cells and higher diversity. Expanded clonotype changes were possibly confounded by unknown donor CMV status.

The sample also formed part of further work on T cells of mothers and their children. That report notes: Mothers gave over 9 million TCR beta CDR3 reads each, and children roughly 3.3 million each.

The source of this sequence is a boy aged 2 to 10 in good health. J is TRBJ1-3 and V is TRBV5-1; a weak D match, TRBD1 (5 bases). Sequencing was carried out using blood. CDR3 sequence: CASSSQTSTGATGNTIYF. The CDR3 bases are TGCGCCAGCAGCTCCCAAACTTCCACCGGGGCAACTGGAAACACCATATATTTT.